Following are 18 T cell receptor beta chains from one sample sequenced in a study of CD4 T cells in relation to SARS-CoV-2 and coronaviruses. CD4+ T cells from unexposed donors were obtained before the COVID-19 pandemic (2011-2018). The table came from immunoSEQ multiplex PCR; TCRdb's copy has only in-frame clones and leaves some out. The sample consists of nearly 70,000 clones, roughly 93% of them appearing once. Material for sequencing was naive CD4+ T cells from PBMCs. Subset meaning: naive CD4+ T cells isolated by negative enrichment. Every receptor here comes from a human donor in good health.

This chain connects TRBV7-9 to TRBJ1-4, with D possibly matching TRBD1 (5 bases). The V end was cut by 5 bases, the J end by 7 bases, with 20 bases between. Germline V gene sequence: CDR1 SEHNR, CDR2 FQNEAQ (reference sequence). CDR3 size: 16 residues. In DNA, the CDR3 is TGTGCCAGCAGCCCCCGCCTCAGGGAATATCGTGAAAAACTGTTTTTT. Its protein product is CASSPRLREYREKLFF. Looking up the rest from reference TRBV7-9 and TRBJ1-4 gives the full variable domain: DTGVSQNPRHKITKRGQNVTFRCDPISEHNRLYWYRQTLGQGPEFLTYFQNEAQLEKSRLLSDRFSAERPKGSFSTLEIQRTEQGDSAMYLCASSPRLREYREKLFFGSGTQLSVL.

V is TRBV5-8 and J is TRBJ1-1; 9 bases match TRBD1. V shed 0 bases and J 5 bases; nucleotides not matched to a gene: 5. CDR3 size: 15 residues. Germline CDR1 and CDR2: SGHTS and YDEGEE. The CDR3 protein is CASSLAGTGRTEAFF. CDR3 nucleotide sequence: TGTGCCAGCAGCTTGGCCGGGACAGGGAGGACTGAAGCTTTCTTT.

The rearrangement joins TRBV7-3 to TRBJ2-1; 14 bases match TRBD2. With V trimmed by 3 bases and J by 4 bases, 2 bases remained unmatched. CDR3 length: 16 amino acids. Germline-derived CDR1 and CDR2 are SGHTA and FQGTGA. The CDR3 sequence: CASSFGTSGGYNEQFF. CDR3 DNA: TGTGCCAGCAGCTTTGGGACTAGCGGGGGATACAATGAGCAGTTCTTC.

The V call is TRBV2, the J call TRBJ1-1; TRBD1 might be the D (5 bases). V lost 6 bases and J 0 bases, leaving 11 bases between the germline ends. CDR1 and CDR2 (germline): SNHLY, FYNNEI. The CDR3 spans 14 residues. This CDR3 reads CASSASGLNTEAFF. The CDR3 coding sequence is TGTGCCAGCAGCGCCTCAGGGTTGAACACTGAAGCTTTCTTT.

The rearrangement links TRBV7-9 to TRBJ2-1, with 9 bases lining up with TRBD1. Trimming at V came to 4 bases and at J to 4 bases, leaving 8 bases not matched to a gene. The CDR3 runs 16 residues. Germline V gene data show CDR1 as SEHNR and CDR2 as FQNEAQ (reference sequence). CDR3 DNA sequence: TGTGCCAGCAGCTCCCTCGGGGGGACAGGGTACAATGAGCAGTTCTTC. It yields the protein CASSSLGGTGYNEQFF.

This chain links TRBV6-1 with TRBJ2-3, with 7 positions matching TRBD2. V shed 2 bases, J shed 0 bases, and the junction held 8 bases outside the gene matches. The CDR3 is 17 residues long. CDR1 is MNHNS, CDR2 SASEGT, per germline. As DNA, the CDR3 is TGTGCCAGCAGTGAAAGAAGGGGAGGGACTAGCACAGATACGCAGTATTTT. Its protein product is CASSERRGGTSTDTQYF.

This chain uses TRBV20-1 with TRBJ2-5, with D unresolved. Germline values: CDR1 DFQATT, CDR2 SNEGSKA (reference sequence). V shed 3 bases and J shed 4 bases, with 6 bases lying between them. This CDR3 is 11 amino acids long. CDR3 sequence: CSASWRETQYF. The CDR3 bases are TGCAGTGCTAGCTGGAGAGAGACCCAGTACTTC.

This chain joins TRBV7-2 and TRBJ2-5; 7 nucleotides match TRBD1. From germline, CDR1 is SGHTA and CDR2 FQGNSA. The length of the CDR3 is 17 residues. V gave up 3 bases and J gave up 3 bases; unmatched junction bases: 13. The CDR3: CASSFVQRDSLEETQYF. The CDR3 coding sequence is TGTGCCAGCAGCTTCGTCCAAAGGGACAGCCTAGAAGAGACCCAGTACTTC.

J is TRBJ1-2 and V is TRBV9; tentative D call: TRBD1 (5 bases). Germline V CDR1 and CDR2: SGDLS, YYNGEE. V was cut by 2 bases and J by 4 bases, with 12 bases left in between. The CDR3 is 14 residues long. Here the CDR3 reads CASSVDRQFYGYTF. CDR3 DNA: TGTGCCAGCAGCGTCGACAGACAATTCTATGGCTACACCTTC. The full variable domain, with the rest looked up from reference TRBV9 and TRBJ1-2, is DSGVTQTPKHLITATGQRVTLRCSPRSGDLSVYWYQQSLDQGLQFLIQYYNGEERAKGNILERFSAQQFPDLHSELNLSSLELGDSALYFCASSVDRQFYGYTFGSGTRLTVV.

The rearrangement uses TRBV9 and TRBJ2-1; maybe TRBD2 (5 bases). V was trimmed by 4 bases and J by 8 bases, leaving 10 bases between them. Germline CDR1 SGDLS, CDR2 YYNGEE. CDR3 size: 12 residues. CDR3 protein: CASSSGSYEQFF. The CDR3 DNA is TGTGCCAGCAGCTCGGGGAGCTATGAGCAGTTCTTC.

The chain couples TRBV11-2 to TRBJ2-7, with D tentatively TRBD1 or TRBD2 (6 bases each). This CDR3 has 18 amino acids. Germline CDR1 SGHAT, CDR2 FQNNGV. V was clipped by 1 base and J by 4 bases, with 23 bases between them. The DNA for the CDR3 is TGTGCCAGCAGCTTAGCCCCACCCCCGGGGGCCGGGTTTTACGAGCAGTACTTC. Translation gives CASSLAPPPGAGFYEQYF.

The rearrangement uses TRBV7-3 and TRBJ1-1; D uncertain. Trimming removed 5 bases from V and 1 base from J, with 14 bases in between. Germline-derived CDR1 and CDR2 are SGHTA and FQGTGA. This CDR3 region has 15 residues. As DNA, the CDR3 is TGTGCCAGCAGCCCCTATCGGGCGGAGAACACTGAAGCTTTCTTT. Its translation: CASSPYRAENTEAFF.

The chain joins TRBV7-2 to TRBJ2-5, with a weak D call TRBD2 (7 bases). Germline V gene sequence: CDR1 SGHTA, CDR2 FQGNSA. The CDR3 sequence is 14 residues long. The V and J ends lost 4 bases and 2 bases respectively, with 11 bases between them. CDR3 residues: CASSSAGAQETQYF. Here the CDR3 DNA reads TGTGCCAGCAGCTCCGCGGGGGCTCAAGAGACCCAGTACTTC.

The chain has TRBV24-1 and TRBJ2-7; D possibly corresponds to TRBD2 (6 bases). This CDR3 is built from 15 residues. The V end lost 3 bases, the J end lost 2 bases, and 13 bases lay between the germline ends. Germline V CDR1 and CDR2: KGHDR, SFDVKD. For the CDR3, the DNA is TGTGCCACCAGTGATACGGGAGAGGGCGCCTACGAGCAGTACTTC. Its translation is CATSDTGEGAYEQYF.

This chain joins TRBV5-1 and TRBJ1-5, with a weak D call TRBD1 (6 bases). Trimming took off 3 bases at V and 5 bases at J, with 15 bases between the two ends. Germline V gene lookup returns CDR1 SGHRS and CDR2 YFSETQ. The CDR3 spans 15 residues. The CDR3 reads CASSWLSGEDQPQHF. The CDR3 region has the DNA TGCGCCAGCAGCTGGCTTTCAGGGGAGGATCAGCCCCAGCATTTT.

This clone showed up just once. V gene TRBV27 combines with J gene TRBJ1-1; possibly TRBD1 for D (5 bases). V lost 6 bases and J lost 1, with 9 bases in between. The CDR3 extends over 13 amino acids. The germline gives CDR1 MNHEY, CDR2 SMNVEV (reference sequence). Here the CDR3 DNA reads TGTGCCAGCAGCCCGGGACGGAACACTGAAGCTTTCTTT. Protein: CASSPGRNTEAFF.

This clone is a singleton in its sample. V and J are TRBV7-9 and TRBJ1-6, with a weak D call TRBD1 (6 bases). Per the germline V gene, CDR1 is SEHNR and CDR2 is FQNEAQ (reference sequence). V shed 4 bases and J shed 5 bases, with 12 bases lying between them. The CDR3 runs to 15 residues. CDR3 residues: CASSWNREDNSPLHF. The CDR3 nucleotides read TGTGCCAGCAGCTGGAACAGGGAGGATAATTCACCCCTCCACTTT.

The chain uses TRBV29-1 and TRBJ2-7; TRBD2 is a possible D gene (6 bases). CDR1 SQVTM and CDR2 ANQGSEA come from the germline V gene. The V end lost 1 base, the J end lost 2 bases, and 15 bases lay between the germline ends. This CDR3 has 15 amino acids. The CDR3 loop reads CSVEAPGTDTYEQYF. The DNA for the CDR3 is TGCAGCGTTGAAGCCCCCGGGACTGACACCTACGAGCAGTACTTC.